What follows are 21 T cell receptor beta chains derived from one specimen sequenced in a study of blood T cell repertoires in COVID-19. The protocol was immunoSEQ multiplex PCR, while the TCRdb copy is restricted to in-frame clones and leaves out a portion. The data hold about 67,000 clones, with 87% observed a single time. The specimen sequenced was peripheral blood. The receptors shown here come from a woman of 80 years or more with acute or convalescent COVID-19.

The chain is built from TRBV5-8 and TRBJ2-3; the D gene is possibly TRBD1 (5 bases). From germline, CDR1 is SGHTS and CDR2 YDEGEE. V was cut by 1 base and J by 3 bases, with 12 bases left in between. The CDR3 is 15 residues long. CDR3 sequence reads: CASSLSQGRTDTQYF. In nucleotides, the CDR3 is TGTGCCAGCAGCTTGAGCCAGGGCCGGACAGATACGCAGTATTTT.

The chain links TRBV28 to TRBJ1-2, with 12 positions matching TRBD1. Germline CDR1 reads MDHEN; CDR2 reads SYDVKM. Trimming took 5 bases from V and 3 from J; bases not matched to a gene: 13. CDR3 size: 18 residues. The DNA of the CDR3 is TGTGCCAGCAGTCTGGGACAGGGGGCATCGAAGTTTCACTATGGCTACACCTTC. It specifies CASSLGQGASKFHYGYTF.

This sequence joins TRBV19 and TRBJ2-5; 13 nucleotides match TRBD2. Germline V gene sequence: CDR1 LNHDA, CDR2 SQIVND (reference sequence). This CDR3 is built from 15 residues. Trimming took 5 bases from V and 2 from J; bases not matched to a gene: 2. CDR3 sequence (DNA): TGTGCCAGTAGTGTGGGACTAGCGGGGCAAGAGACCCAGTACTTC. Encoded protein: CASSVGLAGQETQYF.

This clone has a count of ten or more. The chain combines TRBV7-2 with TRBJ2-3, with a possible D match to TRBD2 (6 bases). CDR1 is SGHTA, CDR2 FQGNSA, per germline. CDR3 size: 14 residues. V dropped 4 bases and J dropped 2 bases, with 10 bases sitting between them. The CDR3 sequence: CASSYWTNTDTQYF. In nucleotides, the CDR3 is TGTGCCAGCAGCTATTGGACTAACACAGATACGCAGTATTTT. The variable domain in full, with the rest retrieved from reference TRBV7-2 and TRBJ2-3, is GAGVSQSPSNKVTEKGKDVELRCDPISGHTALYWYRQSLGQGLEFLIYFQGNSAPDKSGLPSDRFSAERTGGSVSTLTIQRTQQEDSAVYLCASSYWTNTDTQYFGPGTRLTVL.

Details on this clone: Distinct nucleotide sequences in the sample also encode this CDR3. This chain links TRBV29-1 with TRBJ1-1; no reliable D call. Germline lookup yields CDR1 SQVTM and CDR2 ANQGSEA. The V gene lost 4 bases and the J gene lost 8 bases, with 14 bases spanning the gap. This CDR3 is 12 amino acids long. CDR3 DNA: TGCAGCGTTGCGCCCTCAGTGGCCGAAGCTTTCTTT. It yields the protein CSVAPSVAEAFF.

This chain connects TRBV19 to TRBJ1-6; D perhaps matches TRBD1 (5 bases). Trimming removed 2 bases from V and 10 bases from J, with 12 bases in between. The V gene's germline CDR1 is LNHDA and CDR2 SQIVND (reference sequence). This CDR3 has 14 amino acids. The DNA of the CDR3 is TGTGCCAGTAGTATACCCAGGGTCGAGTCACCCCTCCACTTT. This sequence encodes CASSIPRVESPLHF. Full variable domain (remainder filled in from reference TRBV19 and TRBJ1-6): DGGITQSPKYLFRKEGQNVTLSCEQNLNHDAMYWYRQDPGQGLRLIYYSQIVNDFQKGDIAEGYSVSREKKESFPLTVTSAQKNPTAFYLCASSIPRVESPLHFGNGTRLTVT.

The chain carries TRBV11-2 and TRBJ1-4; possibly TRBD1 for D (5 bases). Trimming left V 0 bases short and J 7 bases short, with 15 bases between. CDR1 is SGHAT and CDR2 is FQNNGV in the germline V gene. This CDR3 comprises 16 residues. CDR3 loop: CASSLDLGGNSEKLFF. CDR3 nucleotide sequence: TGTGCCAGCAGCTTAGATCTGGGGGGGAACAGTGAAAAACTGTTTTTT.

The chain employs TRBV5-1 and TRBJ2-3; 15 nucleotides align to TRBD2. Germline values: CDR1 SGHRS, CDR2 YFSETQ. This CDR3 is 19 amino acids long. Trimming cost V 3 bases and J 0 bases; bases outside gene matches: 8. The CDR3 sequence: CASSSGLAGGSASTDTQYF. The CDR3 nucleotides are TGCGCCAGCAGCTCGGGACTAGCGGGAGGAAGTGCTAGCACAGATACGCAGTATTTT.

J is TRBJ1-1 and V is TRBV18; D is unclear. Germline lookup yields CDR1 KGHSH and CDR2 LQKENI. The CDR3 sequence is 12 residues long. The V and J ends lost 3 bases and 6 bases respectively, with 8 bases between them. The CDR3 loop is CASSPWGAEAFF. The CDR3 nucleotides are TGTGCCAGCTCACCTTGGGGAGCTGAAGCTTTCTTT. Full variable domain (rest looked up from reference TRBV18 and TRBJ1-1): NAGVMQNPRHLVRRRGQEARLRCSPMKGHSHVYWYRQLPEEGLKFMVYLQKENIIDESGMPKERFSAEFPKEGPSILRIQQVVRGDSAAYFCASSPWGAEAFFGQGTRLTVV.

The CDR3 DNA reads as TGTGCCAGCTCACGGGACAGAGGCTATAATTCACCCCTCCACTTT. Translating gives CASSRDRGYNSPLHF. The rearrangement links TRBV18 to TRBJ1-6; 7 bases agree with TRBD1. Germline CDR1 KGHSH, CDR2 LQKENI. The length of the CDR3 is 15 residues. The junction had 3 bases not matched to a gene; V was cut back by 4 bases and J by 3 bases.

The chain recombines TRBV9 with TRBJ2-2; possibly TRBD2 for D (6 bases). The V end lost 6 bases, the J end lost 4 bases, and 16 bases lay between the germline ends. Germline CDR1 SGDLS, CDR2 YYNGEE. This CDR3 is 15 amino acids long. CDR3 loop: CASTVIADGTGELFF. CDR3 coding DNA: TGTGCCAGCACTGTAATAGCGGACGGCACCGGGGAGCTGTTTTTT.

J is TRBJ1-6 and V is TRBV5-1, with D possibly TRBD1 on 5 matching bases. This CDR3 is built from 14 residues. Trimming took off 5 bases at V and 7 bases at J, with 13 bases between the two ends. Germline V lookup: CDR1 SGHRS, CDR2 YFSETQ. The CDR3 is CASRGGTGNSPLHF. Here the CDR3 DNA reads TGCGCCAGCAGAGGAGGGACGGGGAATTCACCCCTCCACTTT.

The V call is TRBV29-1, the J call TRBJ2-2; 9 bases are shared with TRBD1. The CDR3 has 15 residues. After removal of 5 bases from V and 5 bases from J, the junction contained 9 bases not matched to a gene. Per germline, CDR1 SQVTM and CDR2 ANQGSEA. This CDR3 is CSVKTPGQGTGELFF. The DNA of the CDR3 is TGCAGCGTTAAAACCCCGGGACAGGGAACCGGGGAGCTGTTTTTT.

V gene TRBV28 combines with J gene TRBJ1-1; 8 bases align to TRBD1. The CDR3 has 12 residues. Germline V gives CDR1 MDHEN, CDR2 SYDVKM. V lost 5 bases to trimming and J lost 8 bases; unmatched junction nucleotides: 4. The CDR3 region is CASSIRTGEAFF. The CDR3 DNA follows: TGTGCCAGCAGTATCCGGACAGGGGAAGCTTTCTTT.

V gene TRBV29-1 combines with J gene TRBJ2-1, with 8 bases fitting TRBD2. The CDR3 runs 12 residues. With 7 bases clipped from V and 6 bases from J, the junction kept 5 bases outside the gene matches. The germline gives CDR1 SQVTM, CDR2 ANQGSEA. CDR3 sequence: CSGGTRSNEQFF. DNA for the CDR3: TGCAGCGGTGGGACTAGGAGCAATGAGCAGTTCTTC.

This clone appeared many times. V is TRBV6-5 and J is TRBJ2-2; TRBD2 is a possible D gene (5 bases). The CDR3 is 15 residues long. Trimming took off 8 bases at V and 0 bases at J, with 13 bases between the two ends. Germline V gene sequence: CDR1 MNHEY, CDR2 SVGAGI. The CDR3, as DNA: TGTGCCAGCTCTGCTTTAGCGTCGAACACCGGGGAGCTGTTTTTT. Encoded protein: CASSALASNTGELFF.

This chain connects TRBV9 to TRBJ2-6; D gene unclear. The germline V gene has CDR1 SGDLS and CDR2 YYNGEE. The CDR3 covers 14 residues. V shed 5 bases and J shed 0 bases, with 6 bases lying between them. CDR3 nucleotide sequence: TGTGCCAGCAGTTCCTTCTCTGGGGCCAACGTCCTGACTTTC. It translates to CASSSFSGANVLTF.

The chain combines TRBV9 with TRBJ1-4; 7 positions agree with TRBD1. Germline CDR1 is SGDLS and CDR2 is YYNGEE. The CDR3 has 15 residues. Trimming removed 0 bases from V and 7 bases from J; junction bases left unmatched: 6. The CDR3 nucleotides are TGTGCCAGCAGCGTAGCGAGGGGGCCGCGTGAAAAACTGTTTTTT. It codes for CASSVARGPREKLFF.

The chain is built from TRBV9 and TRBJ2-2, with D possibly matching TRBD2 (7 bases). Germline values: CDR1 SGDLS, CDR2 YYNGEE. The V end lost 2 bases, the J end lost 7 bases, and 12 bases lay between the germline ends. The CDR3 length is 14 residues. The CDR3 DNA follows: TGTGCCAGCAGCGTCGGGGGGCCCGGCGGGGAGCTGTTTTTT. This translates into CASSVGGPGGELFF.

The chain uses TRBV7-8 and TRBJ2-2; a possible D gene is TRBD2 (6 bases). CDR1 is SGHVS, CDR2 FQNEAQ, per germline. V was clipped by 4 bases and J by 2 bases, with 11 bases between them. This CDR3 has 15 residues. CDR3 region: CASSWGTVNTGELFF. CDR3 nucleotide sequence: TGTGCCAGCAGCTGGGGGACTGTTAACACCGGGGAGCTGTTTTTT.

Ten or more counts support this clone. Here the CDR3 reads CASSQGDRTEAFF. The DNA for the CDR3 is TGCGCCAGCAGCCAAGGGGACAGGACTGAAGCTTTCTTT. This sequence joins TRBV4-3 and TRBJ1-1, with TRBD1 matching over 8 bases. The CDR3 contains 13 residues. Germline CDR1 LGHNA, CDR2 YSLEER. V dropped 1 base and J dropped 5; count of bases not matched to a gene: 0.